This TCR beta chain derives from a study of blood T cell repertoires in COVID-19 (dated by TCRdb to 2018 to 2021). For the study in its entirety: Samples from collaborators originated in the United States, Italy and Spain and spanned both the acute and convalescent phases of COVID-19. Subjects who had been exposed to COVID-19, were actively infected with it, or had recovered from it provided the deeply sampled blood TCRbeta repertoires that made up the dataset. The material from the prospective study consisted of cDNA or gDNA derived from T cells, B-cell-depleted T cells, or PBMCs. Sample metadata almost always included a de-identified subject ID, COVID-19 status, age in years and sex. Where HLA class I and class II types were available, the types were taken from metadata supplied by the sample provider, not from assay-based typing. The repertoires were made available in a free public database intended to serve as a resource for research on the immune response to SARS-CoV-2. Samples were obtained from the ongoing ImmuneRACE study (first 160 participants) and from roughly 1,300 subjects provided by 6 global collaborators. Overall study results and their limits: The amount of clinical and demographic metadata varied by source and participant and was provided uncurated.

V is trimmed back by 3 bases and J by 10 bases, and the junction contains 5 bases that no gene match accounts for. From a lookup of the germline V gene (reference sequence), CDR1 and CDR2 are GTSNPN and SVGIG. The CDR3 numbers 13 residues from cysteine through phenylalanine. Of all the DNA, just the CDR3 is kept, 39 bases in frame from base 1. Collaborating institutions collected whole blood in K2EDTA tubes following their own protocols. For TCRbeta analysis, collaborators shipped samples in one of three forms: frozen whole blood, isolated PBMCs, or DNA extracted from either of those sample types. In regard to this clone: The antigen this receptor binds is unknown. It has no much larger one-base neighbor in the sample; base qualities were not kept.

TCRbeta CDR3 regions were amplified from genomic DNA using the immunoSEQ Assay, a bias-controlled multiplex PCR. The study's own analysis went as follows. Within the assay, amplification of reference gene primers was used to estimate how many nucleated cells each sample contained. To quantify the absolute abundance of each unique TCRbeta CDR3 rearrangement, sequence reads were collapsed and filtered. Productive Simpson clonality was computed per sample as the square root of Simpson's diversity index over productive rearrangements. TCRdb carries this immuneACCESS record with in-frame sequences only. Its versions omit some clonotypes, under half of them owing to an unresolved V gene in the studies checked, with the rest unexplained. Clone size and V and J calls were adopted from that table, with D and trimming inferred from the DNA. In all, the sample holds about 35,000 clones, and about 89% of those were seen once. The ten largest make up over 9.5% of the sample.

Input material: peripheral blood. Here the chain combines TRBV30 and TRBJ2-1, with 11 central nucleotides matching TRBD2. The receptor was isolated from a man older than 75 with active COVID-19. The DNA sequence follows: TGTGCCTGGAGGACTAGCGGGACGGGGGAGCAGTTCTTC. Its amino acids are CAWRTSGTGEQFF.